The 32 T cell receptor beta chains below all came from one sample that was sequenced in a study of T-cell reconstitution after alpha-beta-depleted transplantation in children. Library preparation (for TCRbeta) was performed with unique molecular identifiers. TCRdb redid the calling of the PCR reads with MiXCR, one entry per CDR3 protein. Found here are about 540,000 distinct CDR3 sequences, about 18% of them singletons; the top ten hold 3.3%. Specimen: PBMCs from the stem cell graft donor, collected from the stem cell graft. The receptor source for this set is a human donor who donated a stem cell graft to a child with acute lymphoblastic leukemia.

This clonotype occurred a few times. The gene calls are TRBV29-1 and TRBJ2-1; TRBD1 matches 8 bases. Germline CDR1 and CDR2: SQVTM and ANQGSEA. With 2 bases clipped from V and 2 bases from J, the junction kept 11 bases outside the gene matches. CDR3 size: 17 residues. CDR3 sequence: CSVEPGTRDRPYNEQFF. The CDR3 coding sequence is TGCAGCGTTGAACCTGGAACAAGGGACAGGCCCTACAATGAGCAGTTCTTC.

The rearrangement joins TRBV9 to TRBJ2-1; 8 bases align to TRBD2. This CDR3 is built from 16 residues. V lost 4 bases, J lost 3 bases, and 9 bases stayed unmatched. Germline values: CDR1 SGDLS, CDR2 YYNGEE. This CDR3 is CASSSDPGTSYNEQFF. CDR3 coding DNA: TGTGCCAGCAGCTCGGACCCCGGGACTAGCTACAATGAGCAGTTCTTC. Looking up the rest from reference TRBV9 and TRBJ2-1 gives the full variable domain: DSGVTQTPKHLITATGQRVTLRCSPRSGDLSVYWYQQSLDQGLQFLIQYYNGEERAKGNILERFSAQQFPDLHSELNLSSLELGDSALYFCASSSDPGTSYNEQFFGPGTRLTVL.

A few counts support this clonotype. This CDR3 reads CASSTQRDRTDTQYF. CDR3 sequence (DNA): TGTGCCAGCAGTACACAGAGAGACCGCACAGATACGCAGTATTTT. The chain links TRBV12-3 or TRBV12-4 to TRBJ2-3; D remains unclear. This CDR3 region has 15 residues. Trimming took off 5 bases at V and 1 base at J, with 13 bases between the two ends.

This clonotype was seen more than once but under ten times. The chain couples TRBV12-5 to TRBJ2-7; D is perhaps TRBD1 (6 bases). Germline CDR1 LGHNT, CDR2 FRNRAP. This CDR3 is 17 amino acids long. V shed 0 bases and J shed 0 bases, with 15 bases lying between them. CDR3 in amino acids: CASGLVQGVGHSYEQYF. The DNA of the CDR3 is TGTGCTAGTGGTTTGGTACAGGGAGTGGGACACTCCTACGAGCAGTACTTC. Supplemented by reference TRBV12-5 and TRBJ2-7, the full variable domain reads DARVTQTPRHKVTEMGQEVTMRCQPILGHNTVFWYRQTMMQGLELLAYFRNRAPLDDSGMPKDRFSAEMPDATLATLKIQPSEPRDSAVYFCASGLVQGVGHSYEQYFGPGTRLTVT.

The chain combines TRBV7-2 with TRBJ2-1, with 9 positions matching TRBD2. Trimming removed 5 bases from V and 9 bases from J; junction bases left unmatched: 8. The CDR3 has 14 residues. Germline V lookup: CDR1 SGHTA, CDR2 FQGNSA. The DNA of the CDR3 is TGTGCCAGCAGCCCCTCGGTAGCGGGAGTTGAGCAGTTCTTC. Its translation: CASSPSVAGVEQFF.

This clonotype has a handful of counts. This chain joins TRBV11-2 and TRBJ1-6; D perhaps matches TRBD1 (5 bases). The CDR3 extends over 14 amino acids. The germline CDR1 and CDR2 sequences are SGHAT and FQNNGV. Trimming shortened V by 2 bases and J by 7 bases, and 9 bases separated the two germline ends. In nucleotides, the CDR3 is TGTGCCAGCAGCTTATGGGGGGGGAATTCACCCCTCCACTTT. As protein: CASSLWGGNSPLHF.

The rearrangement joins TRBV24-1 to TRBJ2-5, with a tentative D call TRBD2 (5 bases). V was clipped by 2 bases and J by 5 bases, with 14 bases between them. The CDR3 runs to 15 residues. Germline V gene data show CDR1 as KGHDR and CDR2 as SFDVKD. CDR3 in amino acids: CATSDSWLAFETQYF. Here the CDR3 DNA reads TGTGCCACCAGTGATTCGTGGCTAGCCTTCGAGACCCAGTACTTC.

This clonotype appeared a few times. The CDR3 sequence: CSAAGGAWTEAFF. The CDR3 region has the DNA TGCAGTGCCGCCGGGGGGGCTTGGACTGAAGCTTTCTTT. The gene calls are TRBV20-1 and TRBJ1-1, with a weak D call TRBD1 (6 bases). The length of the CDR3 is 13 residues. V lost 6 bases and J 5 bases, leaving 16 bases between the germline ends. Per the germline V gene, CDR1 is DFQATT and CDR2 is SNEGSKA (reference sequence).

The V gene is TRBV7-9, the J gene TRBJ1-2; D unresolved. The V gene's germline CDR1 is SEHNR and CDR2 FQNEAQ (reference sequence). CDR3 size: 11 residues. Trimming shortened V by 7 bases and J by 8 bases, and 11 bases separated the two germline ends. The CDR3 DNA follows: TGTGCCAGCAATTTGAATGGGGGCTACACCTTC. Amino acid sequence: CASNLNGGYTF.

On this clonotype: A much larger clone lies one base from this, so it may be a read error. The chain recombines TRBV18 with TRBJ1-1; TRBD1 matches 7 bases. This CDR3 is 17 amino acids long. CDR1 is KGHSH and CDR2 is LQKENI in the germline V gene. In DNA, the CDR3 is TGTGCCAGCTCACCATCCCCAACAGGGGCCCCTGGGACTGACGCTTTCTTT. Amino acid sequence: CASSPSPTGAPGTDAFF.

The chain has TRBV7-6 and TRBJ2-1; TRBD1 matches at 12 bases. In germline, CDR1 is SGHVS, CDR2 FNYEAQ. Unmatched junction bases numbered 5, after V lost 6 bases and J lost 8 bases. CDR3 length: 14 amino acids. The CDR3 nucleotides are TGTGCCAGCAGACCGGGACAGGGGGCCCATGAGCAGTTCTTC. Translating it yields CASRPGQGAHEQFF.

The chain combines TRBV19 with TRBJ1-5; D might be TRBD1 (5 bases). CDR1 LNHDA and CDR2 SQIVND come from the germline V gene (reference sequence). The CDR3 sequence is 17 residues long. The V gene lost 4 bases and the J gene lost 0 bases, with 16 bases spanning the gap. The CDR3 DNA is TGTGCCAGTAGTAGATTGTCGGGGGACTATAGCAATCAGCCCCAGCATTTT. This codes for CASSRLSGDYSNQPQHF.

The chain combines TRBV7-3 with TRBJ2-3, with D maybe TRBD2 (7 bases). Germline values: CDR1 SGHTA, CDR2 FQGTGA. V gave up 5 bases and J gave up 4 bases, with 13 bases separating them. The CDR3 spans 14 residues. The CDR3 sequence is CASSPGAGADTQYF. CDR3 DNA: TGTGCCAGCAGCCCGGGGGCGGGAGCAGATACGCAGTATTTT.

This clonotype was found a few times. The chain links TRBV9 to TRBJ2-2, with D possibly being TRBD2 (6 bases). Germline CDR1 is SGDLS and CDR2 is YYNGEE. This CDR3 has 14 amino acids. With 5 bases removed from V and 9 bases from J, the gap between germline ends came to 17 bases. The CDR3 nucleotides read TGTGCCAGCAGGTCGACTAGGGGTACCCGGGAGCTGTTTTTT. This gives the protein CASRSTRGTRELFF.

This clonotype came up a few times. The chain links TRBV10-2 to TRBJ1-2, with 10 nucleotides matching TRBD1. V lost 2 bases and J lost 4; bases outside the gene matches: 10. This CDR3 has 17 amino acids. From germline, CDR1 is WSHSY and CDR2 SAAADI. Here the CDR3 reads CASSEISSGQGTYGYTF. Here the CDR3 DNA reads TGCGCCAGCAGTGAGATTTCTTCGGGACAGGGGACCTATGGCTACACCTTC.

V usage is TRBV5-1 and J usage is TRBJ2-1; 8 nucleotides agree with TRBD2. The V segment lost 4 bases and the J segment 7 bases; nucleotides outside the gene matches: 13. The CDR3 has 16 amino acids. CDR1 and CDR2 (germline): SGHRS, YFSETQ. CDR3 sequence reads: CASSPLVGLDGNEQFF. The DNA for the CDR3 is TGCGCCAGCAGCCCGCTAGTGGGACTAGACGGTAATGAGCAGTTCTTC.

The gene calls are TRBV29-1 and TRBJ2-5; possible D gene TRBD1, 5 bases. The CDR3 is made up of 15 amino acids. Trimming shortened V by 2 bases and J by 5 bases, and 18 bases separated the two germline ends. CDR1 is SQVTM, CDR2 ANQGSEA, per germline. The CDR3 region has the DNA TGCAGCGTTGAATCTGGGGCTCGGTTCGGGGAGACCCAGTACTTC. This codes for CSVESGARFGETQYF.

The table lists this clonotype with a few counts. The chain combines TRBV7-9 with TRBJ1-2; D remains unclear. The CDR3 covers 12 residues. CDR1 and CDR2 from the germline V gene are SEHNR and FQNEAQ (reference sequence). Between the trimmed V and J ends, which lost 1 base and 13 bases, there was a span of 13 bases. The CDR3 nucleotides are TGTGCCAGCAGCTTAGGGTCGCCTGCCCGCACCTTC. The encoded protein is CASSLGSPARTF.

The genes are TRBV20-1 and TRBJ2-7; possible D gene TRBD2, 6 bases. Trimming took 0 bases from V and 3 from J, leaving 15 bases between them. The CDR3 loop spans 15 amino acids. In germline, CDR1 is DFQATT, CDR2 SNEGSKA (reference sequence). The CDR3 loop reads CSARDGGRPDYEQYF. The CDR3 DNA sequence: TGCAGTGCTAGAGATGGAGGGAGACCCGACTACGAGCAGTACTTC.

This chain connects TRBV5-1 to TRBJ1-1, with D possibly matching TRBD1 (6 bases). The CDR3 is 12 amino acids. The V end lost 0 bases, the J end lost 7 bases, and 7 bases lay between the germline ends. The germline CDR1 and CDR2 sequences are SGHRS and YFSETQ. The CDR3 nucleotides read TGCGCCAGCAGCTTGGACAGGGATGAAGCTTTCTTT. Residues: CASSLDRDEAFF.

This clonotype appeared a few times. The chain combines TRBV12-3 or TRBV12-4 with TRBJ1-3; D uncertain. V was shortened by 3 bases and J by 0 bases, with 12 bases between the two germline ends. This CDR3 region has 16 residues. The CDR3 reads CASSLLPRISGNTIYF. The CDR3 DNA sequence: TGTGCCAGCAGTTTGTTGCCGAGAATCTCTGGAAACACCATATATTTT.

J is TRBJ1-1 and V is TRBV6-5, with D uncertain. Trimming pared 0 bases from V and 5 bases from J, leaving 16 bases between. The CDR3 is 16 residues long. CDR1 is MNHEY, CDR2 SVGAGI, per germline. This chain's CDR3 is CASSYSSGWVRTEAFF. CDR3 DNA: TGTGCCAGCAGTTACTCGAGTGGCTGGGTTAGGACTGAAGCTTTCTTT.

The gene calls are TRBV20-1 and TRBJ2-3; the match to TRBD1 covers 12 bases. V was clipped by 3 bases and J by 6 bases; unmatched bases: 4. The germline V gene encodes CDR1 DFQATT and CDR2 SNEGSKA (reference sequence). The CDR3 has 14 amino acids. This CDR3 reads CSARNGTGGDTQYF. CDR3 DNA sequence: TGCAGTGCTAGGAATGGGACAGGGGGCGATACGCAGTATTTT.

This clonotype was picked up a small number of times. For the CDR3, the DNA is TGTGCCAGCAGACCCTTCCTAGGTATCTCCTACAATGAGCAGTTCTTC. It specifies CASRPFLGISYNEQFF. The rearrangement uses TRBV12-3 or TRBV12-4 and TRBJ2-1; D gene uncertain. The CDR3 has 16 residues. Trimming stripped 6 bases from V and 0 bases from J, with 15 bases between.

This clonotype occurred a few times. The rearrangement links TRBV27 to TRBJ2-2, with a possible D match to TRBD1 (5 bases). V lost 0 bases, J lost 0 bases, and 14 bases lay in between. CDR1 and CDR2 from the germline V gene are MNHEY and SMNVEV (reference sequence). The CDR3 is 18 residues long. The CDR3 loop reads CASSLSTARASNTGELFF. CDR3 coding DNA: TGTGCCAGCAGTTTATCGACCGCCAGGGCCTCGAACACCGGGGAGCTGTTTTTT.

The J gene is TRBJ2-2, the V gene TRBV4-1; 12 bases agree with TRBD2. This CDR3 comprises 14 residues. The J segment lost 8 bases and the V segment lost 8 bases, leaving 6 bases of the junction unmatched. Germline V gene sequence: CDR1 MGHRA, CDR2 YSYEKL. The DNA of the CDR3 is TGCGCCAGCGAGACTAGCGGGAGCGGGGGGGAGCTGTTTTTT. Encoded protein: CASETSGSGGELFF.

The gene calls are TRBV20-1 and TRBJ1-4; the match to TRBD1 covers 9 bases. There are 18 residues in the CDR3. Germline V CDR1 and CDR2: DFQATT, SNEGSKA (reference sequence). V shed 5 bases and J 0 bases; nucleotides not matched to a gene: 13. CDR3 loop: CSAFRTGTGRATNEKLFF. CDR3 DNA sequence: TGCAGTGCTTTTCGAACCGGGACAGGGCGAGCAACTAATGAAAAACTGTTTTTT.

J is TRBJ1-5 and V is TRBV12-3 or TRBV12-4; the D is unclear. The V end lost 7 bases, the J end lost 0 bases, and 16 bases lay between the germline ends. The CDR3 length is 16 residues. This CDR3 is CASNIDGRSSNQPQHF. The CDR3 bases are TGTGCCAGCAATATTGACGGGAGGAGTAGCAATCAGCCCCAGCATTTT.

This sequence joins TRBV5-1 and TRBJ2-4, with TRBD1 as a possible D gene (5 bases). Trimming left V 0 bases short and J 6 bases short, with 13 bases between. The CDR3 is 15 residues long. The germline CDR1 and CDR2 sequences are SGHRS and YFSETQ. This CDR3 is CASSLGFGAPNIQYF. CDR3 DNA: TGCGCCAGCAGCTTGGGCTTTGGGGCTCCAAACATTCAGTACTTC.

The chain uses TRBV20-1 and TRBJ1-1; D is undetermined. V was shortened by 0 bases and J by 6 bases, with 8 bases between the two germline ends. In germline, CDR1 is DFQATT, CDR2 SNEGSKA (reference sequence). The CDR3 is made up of 12 amino acids. The CDR3 spells CSARDLGPEAFF. The CDR3 nucleotides are TGCAGTGCTAGAGACCTCGGGCCTGAAGCTTTCTTT.

The chain uses TRBV7-2 and TRBJ2-3; 10 nucleotides match TRBD2. Looked up from germline, CDR1 is SGHTA and CDR2 is FQGNSA. V lost 7 bases to trimming and J lost 6 bases; unmatched junction nucleotides: 4. The CDR3 spans 13 residues. CDR3 sequence (DNA): TGTGCCAGCAAGCAGCGGGAGGGTGATACGCAGTATTTT. Translating it yields CASKQREGDTQYF. Filled out from reference TRBV7-2 and TRBJ2-3, the complete variable domain reads GAGVSQSPSNKVTEKGKDVELRCDPISGHTALYWYRQSLGQGLEFLIYFQGNSAPDKSGLPSDRFSAERTGGSVSTLTIQRTQQEDSAVYLCASKQREGDTQYFGPGTRLTVL.

V usage is TRBV9 and J usage is TRBJ2-2; 11 positions match TRBD1. V was clipped by 5 bases and J by 5 bases; unmatched bases: 5. The CDR3 extends over 15 amino acids. Germline V gives CDR1 SGDLS, CDR2 YYNGEE. CDR3 residues: CASSGTGGRTGELFF. In DNA, the CDR3 is TGTGCCAGCAGTGGGACAGGGGGACGGACCGGGGAGCTGTTTTTT.